Listed below are T cell receptor beta chains from one sample, sequenced in a study of neoadjuvant nivolumab and ipilimumab in lung cancer. Some clones are missing from TCRdb's copy, which holds only in-frame ones; the method was immunoSEQ multiplex PCR. Among about 25,000 clones, 82% were seen once, and the ten largest hold about 9%. Sequenced here: tumor tissue, sampled after neoadjuvant nivolumab, alone or with ipilimumab, at or shortly before surgery. The receptors were sampled from an adult with non-small cell lung cancer. The CDR3 runs from the conserved cysteine through the conserved F or W. A D gene is named only where the DNA matches it firmly. A row's size may be missing; if present it is once, few, many or a size class.

j_call v_call d_call clone_size cdr3_aa cdr3_nt
TRBJ2-5 TRBV2 - - CASRVSQETQYF TGTGCCAGCAGGGTCTCTCAAGAGACCCAGTACTTC
TRBJ2-3 TRBV7-9 - - CATPFGEWVTDTQYF TGTGCCACGCCTTTTGGGGAGTGGGTCACAGATACGCAGTATTTT
TRBJ1-1 TRBV6-5 - - CASSSPGPRNTEAFF TGTGCCAGCAGTTCCCCAGGGCCGAGGAACACTGAAGCTTTCTTT
TRBJ2-1 TRBV12-5 TRBD1 - CASGPGQGNYNEQFF TGTGCTAGTGGGCCGGGACAGGGGAACTACAATGAGCAGTTCTTC
TRBJ1-2 TRBV2 - - CASRGVGYTF TGTGCCAGCAGGGGGGTCGGCTACACCTTC
TRBJ2-7 TRBV7-7 - few CASSLGTGAVDEQYF TGTGCTAGCAGCTTAGGGACGGGAGCAGTTGACGAGCAGTACTTC
TRBJ2-5 TRBV29-1 - - CSVSVGAQYF TGCAGCGTTTCGGTTGGGGCCCAGTACTTC
TRBJ2-5 TRBV18 TRBD1 - CASSPGLRTGGRIGETQYF TGTGCCAGCTCACCAGGATTACGGACAGGGGGCAGGATCGGAGAGACCCAGTACTTC
TRBJ2-2 TRBV11-2 TRBD2 few CASRAGYTGELFF TGTGCCTCCCGAGCGGGGTACACCGGGGAGCTGTTTTTT
TRBJ2-7 TRBV27 TRBD2 - CASSLAGAYEQYF TGTGCCAGCAGTTTGGCGGGAGCCTACGAGCAGTACTTC
TRBJ1-1 TRBV11-2 - once CASSLSENTEAFF TGTGCCAGCAGCTTAAGTGAGAACACTGAAGCTTTCTTT
TRBJ2-7 TRBV10-1 - - CASSSGILYEQYF TGCGCCAGCAGCAGTGGGATTCTCTACGAGCAGTACTTC
TRBJ2-5 TRBV6-5 TRBD1 once CASSPTGKRETQYF TGTGCCAGCAGCCCGACAGGGAAGAGAGAGACCCAGTACTTC
TRBJ1-1 TRBV30 - - CAWSVRYSGTSNTEAFF TGTGCCTGGAGTGTACGGTATAGCGGGACTTCGAACACTGAAGCTTTCTTT
TRBJ2-2 TRBV5-4 - medium-sized CASSLSRNTGELFF TGTGCCAGCAGCTTGAGTAGGAACACCGGGGAGCTGTTTTTT
TRBJ1-5 TRBV30 - few CASSGGSQPQHF TGTGCCTCCTCGGGGGGAAGCCAGCCCCAGCATTTT
TRBJ2-2 TRBV5-1 - - CASSLAGGGDTGELFF TGCGCCAGCAGCTTGGCAGGTGGCGGGGACACCGGGGAGCTGTTTTTT
TRBJ2-5 TRBV5-1 - - CASSLLSTEETQYF TGCGCCAGCAGCTTGCTTTCGACCGAAGAGACCCAGTACTTC
TRBJ2-5 TRBV7-9 TRBD1 few CASRQGVVETQYF TGTGCCAGCCGACAGGGGGTGGTCGAGACCCAGTACTTC
TRBJ2-1 TRBV30 - - CAWSVSIDEQFF TGTGCCTGGAGTGTAAGTATTGATGAGCAGTTCTTC
TRBJ2-5 TRBV18 TRBD1 - CASSLTGVGTQYF TGTGCCAGCTCATTGACAGGGGTCGGGACCCAGTACTTC
TRBJ2-7 TRBV7-9 - few CASSLAFSLTGPSYEQYF TGTGCCAGCAGCTTAGCTTTTTCCCTGACAGGACCATCCTACGAGCAGTACTTC
TRBJ2-1 TRBV6-5 - once CASRNPFYNEQFF TGTGCCAGCAGAAACCCCTTTTACAATGAGCAGTTCTTC
TRBJ2-1 TRBV5-1 - - CASSLDGGTNFNEQFF TGCGCCAGCAGCTTGGATGGCGGGACGAACTTTAATGAGCAGTTCTTC
TRBJ2-2 TRBV5-6 - - CASSLERTGELFF TGTGCCAGCAGCTTGGAACGTACCGGGGAGCTGTTTTTT
TRBJ2-7 TRBV27 - - CASSIRTGNEQYF TGTGCCAGCAGTATTCGGACCGGCAACGAGCAGTACTTC
TRBJ1-2 TRBV30 - once CAWSGAGYTF TGTGCCTGGAGTGGAGCTGGCTACACCTTC
TRBJ2-3 TRBV11-3 - - CASSLGAGETDTQYF TGTGCCAGCAGCTTAGGGGCAGGGGAAACAGATACGCAGTATTTT
TRBJ2-7 TRBV18 - - CASSLDSDRSYEQYF TGTGCCAGCTCACTGGACAGCGATCGCTCCTACGAGCAGTACTTC
TRBJ2-1 TRBV5-5 - - CASSRSPIRDEQFF TGTGCCAGCAGCAGGTCCCCGATAAGGGATGAGCAGTTCTTC
TRBJ1-1 TRBV25-1 - - CASSDGSWWMNTEAFF TGTGCCAGCAGTGATGGGTCATGGTGGATGAACACTGAAGCTTTCTTT
TRBJ2-1 TRBV11-1 - - CASAFHNEQFF TGTGCCAGCGCATTCCACAATGAGCAGTTCTTC
TRBJ2-2 TRBV5-6 - - CASSSPGLGTGELFF TGTGCCAGCAGCTCACCGGGCCTCGGCACCGGGGAGCTGTTTTTT
TRBJ1-1 TRBV7-2 - - CASSLHPRKAFF TGTGCCAGCAGCCTTCACCCCCGGAAAGCTTTCTTT
TRBJ2-1 TRBV6-1 - once CASSEMRHNEQFF TGTGCCAGCAGTGAAATGAGACACAATGAGCAGTTCTTC
TRBJ2-3 TRBV30 - - CAWSVLDTQYF TGTGCCTGGAGTGTACTGGATACGCAGTATTTT
TRBJ2-3 TRBV6-5 - - CASRPSVTDTQYF TGTGCCAGCAGACCTAGCGTCACAGATACGCAGTATTTT
TRBJ2-7 TRBV2 - - CASSGLEGFYEQYF TGTGCCAGCAGCGGCCTCGAGGGGTTCTACGAGCAGTACTTC
TRBJ1-4 TRBV7-9 - - CASSSDLGEKLFF TGTGCCAGCAGCTCGGACTTGGGGGAAAAACTGTTTTTT
TRBJ2-7 TRBV11-3 - - CASSPQGLYEQYF TGTGCCAGCAGCCCCCAGGGGCTCTACGAGCAGTACTTC
TRBJ1-4 TRBV2 TRBD1 - CASRTGEGEKLFF TGTGCCAGCAGAACAGGGGAAGGTGAAAAACTGTTTTTT
TRBJ2-1 TRBV11-3 - - CASSLLGNEQFF TGTGCCAGCAGCTTACTCGGCAATGAGCAGTTCTTC
TRBJ2-3 TRBV29-1 - - CSVEEGDTDTQYF TGCAGCGTTGAAGAAGGGGACACAGATACGCAGTATTTT
TRBJ2-7 TRBV11-2 TRBD2 - CASSFSGSREQYF TGTGCCAGCAGCTTTAGCGGGAGTCGCGAGCAGTACTTC
TRBJ2-7 TRBV30 - - CAWATGYEQYF TGTGCCTGGGCGACGGGGTACGAGCAGTACTTC
TRBJ2-1 TRBV5-5 - - CASSLAAGTYNEQFF TGTGCCAGCAGCTTGGCGGCAGGGACTTACAATGAGCAGTTCTTC
TRBJ1-1 TRBV29-1 - - CSARRETGYTEAFF TGCAGCGCAAGACGAGAGACAGGATACACTGAAGCTTTCTTT
TRBJ2-7 TRBV10-1 - - CASSESRGEQYF TGCGCCAGCAGTGAGTCGAGAGGAGAGCAGTACTTC
TRBJ2-7 TRBV18 TRBD2 - CASSPTSDGEQYF TGTGCCAGCTCACCGACTAGCGATGGCGAGCAGTACTTC
TRBJ2-1 TRBV29-1 - - CSVGGNRVNNEQFF TGCAGCGTTGGGGGAAACAGGGTAAACAATGAGCAGTTCTTC
TRBJ2-6 TRBV30 - - CAWRWSVSGANVLTF TGTGCCTGGAGGTGGAGTGTCTCTGGGGCCAACGTCCTGACTTTC